The 20 T cell receptor beta chains below were found in one sample sequenced in a study of cytomegalovirus exposure and HLA in healthy donors. Vbeta (60) and Jbeta (13) primers were used in the PCR. TCRdb's copy holds only in-frame clones and misses some; the assay was immunoSEQ multiplex PCR. The repertoire holds about 140,000 clones, with roughly 68% as singletons. Sample: PBMCs. All receptors come from a man aged 30-40 years in good health and CMV-seropositive.

The CDR3 spells CASSSWTDGETQYF. The CDR3 DNA reads as TGTGCCAGCAGTTCCTGGACAGACGGAGAGACCCAGTACTTC. V and J are TRBV25-1 and TRBJ2-5; D perhaps matches TRBD1 (6 bases). CDR1 is MGHDK and CDR2 is SYGVNS in the germline V gene. V was trimmed by 5 bases and J by 4 bases, leaving 14 bases between them. This CDR3 is built from 14 residues.

The rearrangement uses TRBV19 and TRBJ2-5, with TRBD2 as a possible D gene (6 bases). The closer fit of TRBJ2-7 to the DNA end suggests the J call may be wrong. This CDR3 is 15 amino acids long. Germline assignment: CDR1 LNHDA and CDR2 SQIVND (reference sequence). The CDR3 sequence: CASSRGWDISYEQYF. The CDR3 DNA reads TGTGCCAGTAGTCGGGGGTGGGATATATCCTACGAGCAGTACTTC.

This rearrangement joins TRBV27 to TRBJ2-1; D is undetermined. This CDR3 comprises 16 residues. CDR1 MNHEY and CDR2 SMNVEV come from the germline V gene (reference sequence). Trimming removed 3 bases from V and 0 bases from J, with 12 bases in between. Here the CDR3 reads CASSFSSISSYNEQFF. In DNA, the CDR3 is TGTGCCAGCAGTTTTTCTTCGATTAGCTCCTACAATGAGCAGTTCTTC.

This chain uses TRBV7-8 with TRBJ2-7; 9 bases agree with TRBD1. The CDR3 totals 19 residues. Germline V lookup: CDR1 SGHVS, CDR2 FQNEAQ. V lost 1 base to trimming and J lost 4 bases; unmatched junction nucleotides: 17. CDR3 sequence: CASSLGYTGGPITGYEQYF. CDR3 in DNA: TGTGCCAGCAGCTTAGGGTATACAGGGGGCCCCATCACTGGATACGAGCAGTACTTC.

The chain employs TRBV28 and TRBJ2-1; 9 bases agree with TRBD2. This CDR3 contains 14 residues. Germline V gene sequence: CDR1 MDHEN, CDR2 SYDVKM. V lost 7 bases and J lost 8; bases outside the gene matches: 9. For the CDR3, the DNA is TGTGCCAGCATGTCGACCAGCGGGAGGTATGAGCAGTTCTTC. Its translation: CASMSTSGRYEQFF.

This chain uses TRBV27 with TRBJ2-3; 8 nucleotides line up with TRBD1. The germline CDR1 and CDR2 sequences are MNHEY and SMNVEV (reference sequence). The CDR3 runs 14 residues. Trimming cost V 6 bases and J 3 bases; bases outside gene matches: 5. This CDR3 is CASRYDRGTDTQYF. CDR3 nucleotides: TGTGCCAGCAGATATGACAGGGGTACAGATACGCAGTATTTT.

The J gene is TRBJ2-7, the V gene TRBV6-5; the match to TRBD2 covers 8 bases. CDR1 MNHEY and CDR2 SVGAGI come from the germline V gene. The CDR3 spans 14 residues. V shed 5 bases, J shed 3 bases, and the junction held 6 bases outside the gene matches. The CDR3 here is CASSLAGGNYEQYF. CDR3 nucleotides: TGTGCCAGCAGTCTAGCGGGCGGAAACTACGAGCAGTACTTC.

V usage is TRBV10-3 and J usage is TRBJ1-3; tentatively, D is TRBD1 (5 bases). The CDR3 loop spans 15 amino acids. Germline V lookup: CDR1 ENHRY, CDR2 SYGVKD. V was cut by 3 bases and J by 3 bases, with 12 bases left in between. Here the CDR3 reads CAISDQGGYGNTIYF. For the CDR3, the DNA is TGTGCCATCAGTGATCAGGGAGGTTATGGAAACACCATATATTTT.

The V and J genes are TRBV6-1 and TRBJ2-1; 8 nucleotides line up with TRBD1. Trimming removed 1 base from V and 9 bases from J; junction bases left unmatched: 2. The CDR3 extends over 13 amino acids. The germline V gene has CDR1 MNHNS and CDR2 SASEGT. The CDR3 sequence is CASSEGTGREQFF. The CDR3 DNA follows: TGTGCCAGCAGTGAAGGGACAGGGCGTGAGCAGTTCTTC.

V usage is TRBV19 and J usage is TRBJ2-1; possible D gene TRBD1, 6 bases. The V end was cut by 5 bases, the J end by 10 bases, with 12 bases between. Germline lookup yields CDR1 LNHDA and CDR2 SQIVND (reference sequence). This CDR3 has 12 residues. This chain's CDR3 is CASSEFGTEQFF. The CDR3 nucleotides read TGTGCCAGTAGTGAGTTCGGGACAGAGCAGTTCTTC.

This chain connects TRBV9 to TRBJ2-1; TRBD2 might be the D (5 bases). CDR1 and CDR2 from the germline V gene are SGDLS and YYNGEE. This CDR3 has 16 residues. The V gene lost 0 bases and the J gene lost 0 bases, with 10 bases spanning the gap. As DNA, the CDR3 is TGTGCCAGCAGCGTAGGAGGGTCCGGCTCCTACAATGAGCAGTTCTTC. Protein product: CASSVGGSGSYNEQFF.

V usage is TRBV18 and J usage is TRBJ1-1; maybe TRBD1 (5 bases). CDR3 length equals 14 residues. V was pared by 2 bases and J by 1 base, with 8 bases between. Per germline, CDR1 KGHSH and CDR2 LQKENI. CDR3 in DNA: TGTGCCAGCTCACCAAGACAGCCGAACACTGAAGCTTTCTTT. This translates into CASSPRQPNTEAFF.

The V and J genes are TRBV19 and TRBJ2-3, with D maybe TRBD2 (5 bases). V was cut by 7 bases and J by 2 bases, with 16 bases left in between. The CDR3 has 15 residues. The germline V gene encodes CDR1 LNHDA and CDR2 SQIVND (reference sequence). CDR3 sequence (DNA): TGTGCCAGTACCCCGTTGGACTCGAACACAGATACGCAGTATTTT. It yields the protein CASTPLDSNTDTQYF.

The rearrangement uses TRBV7-8 and TRBJ2-5; 8 bases line up with TRBD1. This CDR3 spans 15 amino acids. The germline CDR1 and CDR2 sequences are SGHVS and FQNEAQ. With 5 bases clipped from V and 5 bases from J, the junction kept 10 bases outside the gene matches. Here the CDR3 DNA reads TGTGCCAGCAGCCGAGCCACAGGGGGGAGGGAGACCCAGTACTTC. Protein sequence: CASSRATGGRETQYF.

The J gene is TRBJ2-1, the V gene TRBV9; D might be TRBD1 (6 bases). The germline V and J ends were trimmed by 3 bases and 3 bases, with 22 bases remaining between them. Per germline, CDR1 SGDLS and CDR2 YYNGEE. The CDR3 runs 18 residues. CDR3 nucleotide sequence: TGTGCCAGCAGCGCACACAACTTAGGACAGACTGACTACAATGAGCAGTTCTTC. Its translation is CASSAHNLGQTDYNEQFF. The variable domain in full, completed from reference TRBV9 and TRBJ2-1, reads DSGVTQTPKHLITATGQRVTLRCSPRSGDLSVYWYQQSLDQGLQFLIQYYNGEERAKGNILERFSAQQFPDLHSELNLSSLELGDSALYFCASSAHNLGQTDYNEQFFGPGTRLTVL.

The genes are TRBV5-1 and TRBJ1-2, with 7 bases identical to TRBD1. Germline values: CDR1 SGHRS, CDR2 YFSETQ. CDR3 size: 14 residues. The J segment lost 6 bases and the V segment lost 4 bases, leaving 9 bases of the junction unmatched. The CDR3: CASSPRDSANGYTF. CDR3 bases: TGCGCCAGCAGCCCCCGGGACAGCGCTAATGGCTACACCTTC. Together with reference TRBV5-1 and TRBJ1-2, the CDR3 gives the full variable domain: KAGVTQTPRYLIKTRGQQVTLSCSPISGHRSVSWYQQTPGQGLQFLFEYFSETQRNKGNFPGRFSGRQFSNSRSEMNVSTLELGDSALYLCASSPRDSANGYTFGSGTRLTVV.

The rearrangement joins TRBV6-5 to TRBJ1-4; TRBD1 matches at 7 bases. The CDR3 loop spans 14 amino acids. Germline V gives CDR1 MNHEY, CDR2 SVGAGI. Trimming took 5 bases from V and 6 from J; bases not matched to a gene: 6. CDR3 amino acids: CASSEGAADEKLFF. The CDR3 bases are TGTGCCAGCAGTGAGGGGGCGGCTGATGAAAAACTGTTTTTT.

This clone has more than one count but fewer than ten. The chain combines TRBV15 with TRBJ1-5, with no clear D. With 5 bases removed from V and 5 bases from J, the gap between germline ends came to 16 bases. The CDR3 consists of 15 residues. Germline V gene data show CDR1 as LNHNV and CDR2 as YYDKDF (reference sequence). CDR3 amino acids: CATSAGGGADQPQHF. The CDR3 region has the DNA TGTGCCACCAGCGCGGGCGGAGGAGCCGATCAGCCCCAGCATTTT.

This chain connects TRBV5-1 to TRBJ1-5, with unresolved D. V was trimmed by 1 base and J by 0 bases, leaving 8 bases between them. Germline-derived CDR1 and CDR2 are SGHRS and YFSETQ. The length of the CDR3 is 15 residues. CDR3 nucleotides: TGCGCCAGCAGCTTGAACGGACTTAGCAATCAGCCCCAGCATTTT. This codes for CASSLNGLSNQPQHF.

The chain is built from TRBV6-5 and TRBJ1-5; a weak D match, TRBD1 (6 bases). Germline V lookup: CDR1 MNHEY, CDR2 SVGAGI. Trimming took 5 bases from V and 5 from J, leaving 13 bases between them. The CDR3 runs 14 residues. The CDR3 sequence: CASSEQGPYQPQHF. CDR3 DNA: TGTGCCAGCAGTGAACAGGGCCCGTATCAGCCCCAGCATTTT.